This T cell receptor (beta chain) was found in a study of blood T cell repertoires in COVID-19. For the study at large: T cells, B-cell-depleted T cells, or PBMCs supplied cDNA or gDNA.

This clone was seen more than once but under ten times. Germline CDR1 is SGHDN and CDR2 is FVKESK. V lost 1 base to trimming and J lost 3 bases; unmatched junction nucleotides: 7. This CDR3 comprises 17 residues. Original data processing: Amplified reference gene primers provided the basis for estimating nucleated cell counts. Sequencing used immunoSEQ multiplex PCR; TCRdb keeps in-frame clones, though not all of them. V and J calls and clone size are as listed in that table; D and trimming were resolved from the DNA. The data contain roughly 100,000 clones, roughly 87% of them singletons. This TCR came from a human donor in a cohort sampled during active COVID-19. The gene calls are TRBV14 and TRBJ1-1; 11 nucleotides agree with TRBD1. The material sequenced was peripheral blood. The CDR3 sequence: CASSQAPGQGDYTEAFF. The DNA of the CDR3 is TGTGCCAGCAGCCAAGCTCCGGGACAGGGGGATTACACTGAAGCTTTCTTT.